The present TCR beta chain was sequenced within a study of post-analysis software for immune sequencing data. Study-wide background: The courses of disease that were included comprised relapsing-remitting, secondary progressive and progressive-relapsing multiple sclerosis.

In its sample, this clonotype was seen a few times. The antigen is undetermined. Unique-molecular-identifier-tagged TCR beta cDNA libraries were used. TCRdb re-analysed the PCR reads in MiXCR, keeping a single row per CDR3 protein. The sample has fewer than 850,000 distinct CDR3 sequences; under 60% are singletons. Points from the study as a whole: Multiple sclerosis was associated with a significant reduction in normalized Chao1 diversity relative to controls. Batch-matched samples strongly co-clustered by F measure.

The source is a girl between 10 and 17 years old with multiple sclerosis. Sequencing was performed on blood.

The DNA for the CDR3 is TGTGCCAGCAGTATGGGGACAGTGCCTGACGAGCAGTACTTC. Translated: CASSMGTVPDEQYF. The chain couples TRBV25-1 to TRBJ2-5; 7 positions match TRBD1. The J call may not be correct, given that the DNA end is closer to TRBJ2-7. The CDR3 runs 14 residues. Germline CDR1 and CDR2: MGHDK and SYGVNS.